These 14 T cell receptor beta chains originate from one sample sequenced in a study of T cells in Graves' hyperthyroidism and ophthalmopathy. RNA transcripts provided the source from which TCR beta CDR3 regions were amplified. Initially, a first-round RT-PCR of the TCR CDR3 employed the HTBI primer set. One entry per CDR3 protein, called by TCRdb with MiXCR from the multiplex PCR reads. This sample has 220,000 or so distinct CDR3 sequences; about a sixth occur once, and the top ten carry approximately 30%. The sample was blood. All receptors come from a young woman with Graves' ophthalmopathy.

V usage is TRBV6-5 and J usage is TRBJ2-5, with TRBD2 identical over 10 bases. The CDR3 spans 15 residues. The J segment lost 4 bases and the V segment lost 2 bases, leaving 4 bases of the junction unmatched. CDR1 is MNHEY and CDR2 is SVGAGI in the germline V gene. The CDR3 sequence is CASSYLSGGVETQYF. CDR3 bases: TGTGCCAGCAGTTACCTCAGCGGGGGGGTAGAGACCCAGTACTTC.

Ten or more counts support this clonotype. The V call is TRBV2, the J call TRBJ1-2, with 8 nucleotides matching TRBD1. V lost 1 base to trimming and J lost 4 bases; unmatched junction nucleotides: 5. CDR3 size: 15 residues. Germline V CDR1 and CDR2: SNHLY, FYNNEI. The CDR3 here is CASSEGTGGSYGYTF. CDR3 bases: TGTGCCAGCAGTGAAGGTACAGGGGGATCCTATGGCTACACCTTC.

This clonotype appeared many times. Compared with germline, one end of the junction differs, possibly owing to a read error. This chain uses TRBV6-1 with TRBJ1-6, with a weak D call TRBD1 (6 bases). The CDR3 contains 15 residues. Germline CDR1 is MNHNS and CDR2 is SASEGT. CDR3 protein: CASREAGQNNSPLHF. The DNA of the CDR3 is TGTGCCAGCAGGGAAGCGGGACAAAATAATTCACCCCTCCACTTT.

This sequence joins TRBV12-3 or TRBV12-4 and TRBJ2-1, with 9 bases matching TRBD1. The V segment lost 7 bases and the J segment 9 bases; nucleotides outside the gene matches: 10. The length of the CDR3 is 14 residues. The CDR3: CASTLLQGAGEQFF. As DNA, the CDR3 is TGTGCCAGCACCCTCCTACAGGGGGCTGGTGAGCAGTTCTTC.

This clonotype has a count of ten or more. The rearrangement links TRBV20-1 to TRBJ2-1; 9 nucleotides agree with TRBD2. The CDR3 consists of 14 residues. Germline V gene data show CDR1 as DFQATT and CDR2 as SNEGSKA (reference sequence). V gave up 6 bases and J gave up 4 bases; unmatched junction bases: 7. The CDR3 loop reads CSARASGIYNEQFF. For the CDR3, the DNA is TGCAGTGCAAGGGCTAGCGGGATATACAATGAGCAGTTCTTC.

V is TRBV5-1 and J is TRBJ1-1, with 11 bases that match TRBD1. CDR3 length: 15 amino acids. Germline assignment: CDR1 SGHRS and CDR2 YFSETQ. J lost 4 bases, V lost 4 bases, and 6 bases had no gene match. The CDR3, as DNA: TGCGCCAGCAGCGACGGACAGGGGGCTCGCACTGAAGCTTTCTTT. This translates into CASSDGQGARTEAFF. Drawing the rest from reference TRBV5-1 and TRBJ1-1, the complete variable domain is KAGVTQTPRYLIKTRGQQVTLSCSPISGHRSVSWYQQTPGQGLQFLFEYFSETQRNKGNFPGRFSGRQFSNSRSEMNVSTLELGDSALYLCASSDGQGARTEAFFGQGTRLTVV.

This clonotype was recorded at least ten times. The chain uses TRBV6-1 and TRBJ1-1, with D perhaps matching TRBD1 (6 bases). Trimming took off 4 bases at V and 7 bases at J, with 13 bases between the two ends. The CDR3 loop spans 13 amino acids. Germline V gene lookup returns CDR1 MNHNS and CDR2 SASEGT. In DNA form, the CDR3 reads TGTGCCAGCAGTGTAGGGGGGGGCGATGAAGCTTTCTTT. Amino acid sequence: CASSVGGGDEAFF.

V gene TRBV6-5 combines with J gene TRBJ1-2, with D perhaps TRBD1 (5 bases). This CDR3 region has 14 residues. Germline values: CDR1 MNHEY, CDR2 SVGAGI. The germline V and J ends were trimmed by 2 bases and 4 bases, with 11 bases remaining between them. CDR3 in DNA: TGTGCCAGCAGTTACCAGGGCGGGCGCTATGGCTACACCTTC. Translating it yields CASSYQGGRYGYTF.

The chain employs TRBV19 and TRBJ2-1, with 14 bases identical to TRBD2. V was pared by 7 bases and J by 8 bases, with 13 bases of the junction left unmatched. Germline V gene lookup returns CDR1 LNHDA and CDR2 SQIVND (reference sequence). This CDR3 has 17 residues. Here the CDR3 reads CASMGRLAGGPPYEQFF. The CDR3 nucleotides are TGTGCCAGTATGGGAAGACTAGCGGGAGGGCCTCCCTATGAGCAGTTCTTC.

At least ten counts were recorded for this clonotype. The rearrangement uses TRBV2 and TRBJ2-7; tentative D call: TRBD2 (6 bases). The V and J ends lost 7 bases and 5 bases respectively, with 15 bases between them. The germline V gene has CDR1 SNHLY and CDR2 FYNNEI. The CDR3 consists of 13 residues. The CDR3 nucleotides read TGTGCCAGCACTTTAATTGGGGGGAACGAGCAGTACTTC. This translates into CASTLIGGNEQYF.

This clonotype was seen repeatedly, ten times or more. The chain links TRBV7-6 to TRBJ2-1, with 8 bases matching TRBD2. After removal of 5 bases from V and 4 bases from J, the junction contained 7 bases not matched to a gene. The CDR3 runs to 15 residues. The germline gives CDR1 SGHVS, CDR2 FNYEAQ. CDR3 protein: CASSLGGAEYNEQFF. The CDR3 bases are TGTGCCAGCAGCCTCGGGGGGGCCGAATACAATGAGCAGTTCTTC.

This clonotype appeared many times. The chain is built from TRBV10-3 and TRBJ1-6; possibly TRBD1 for D (5 bases). The CDR3 runs 15 residues. Trimming pared 6 bases from V and 0 bases from J, leaving 9 bases between. The germline V gene encodes CDR1 ENHRY and CDR2 SYGVKD. CDR3 region: CAIRDKSSYNSPLHF. The CDR3 DNA reads as TGTGCCATCAGGGACAAGAGCTCCTATAATTCACCCCTCCACTTT.

Details on this clonotype: This may be a read error: a much more frequent sequence differs by one nucleotide. The chain recombines TRBV15 with TRBJ1-1; D uncertain. CDR3 size: 13 residues. V was clipped by 3 bases and J by 3 bases, with 8 bases between them. The germline gives CDR1 LNHNV, CDR2 YYDKDF (reference sequence). CDR3 region: CATSSHTDTEAFF. The DNA for the CDR3 is TGTGCCACCAGCAGCCACACGGACACTGAAGCTTTCTTT.

This clonotype was counted many times. The chain is built from TRBV6-1 and TRBJ1-5; D may be TRBD1 (6 bases). Trimming took 5 bases from V and 6 from J, leaving 20 bases between them. Germline V gene data show CDR1 as MNHNS and CDR2 as SASEGT. The CDR3 runs 16 residues. The CDR3 spells CASSLRPGAMGQPQHF. In DNA, the CDR3 is TGTGCCAGCAGTTTACGACCGGGGGCGATGGGTCAGCCCCAGCATTTT.